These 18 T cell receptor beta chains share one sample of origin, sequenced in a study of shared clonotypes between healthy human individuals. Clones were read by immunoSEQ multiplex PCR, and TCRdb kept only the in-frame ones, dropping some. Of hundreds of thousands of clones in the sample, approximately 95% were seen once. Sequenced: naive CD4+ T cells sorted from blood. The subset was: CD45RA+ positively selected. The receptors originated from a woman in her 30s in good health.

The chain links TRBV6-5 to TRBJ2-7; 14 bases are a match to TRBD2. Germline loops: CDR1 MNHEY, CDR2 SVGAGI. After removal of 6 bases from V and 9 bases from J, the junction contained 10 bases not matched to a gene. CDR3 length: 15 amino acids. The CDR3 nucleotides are TGTGCCAGCAGCCAGGGACTAGCGGGAGTAATTAGGCAGTACTTC. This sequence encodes CASSQGLAGVIRQYF.

CDR3 amino acids: CASSTDPTVWDARTGDEAFF. In nucleotides, the CDR3 is TGTGCCAGTAGTACCGATCCGACAGTTTGGGACGCCCGGACAGGGGATGAAGCTTTCTTT. This chain joins TRBV19 and TRBJ1-1, with 9 bases matching TRBD1. The germline CDR1 and CDR2 sequences are LNHDA and SQIVND (reference sequence). The CDR3 has 20 amino acids. With 4 bases clipped from V and 7 bases from J, the junction kept 25 bases outside the gene matches. The full variable domain, its missing parts supplied by reference TRBV19 and TRBJ1-1, is DGGITQSPKYLFRKEGQNVTLSCEQNLNHDAMYWYRQDPGQGLRLIYYSQIVNDFQKGDIAEGYSVSREKKESFPLTVTSAQKNPTAFYLCASSTDPTVWDARTGDEAFFGQGTRLTVV.

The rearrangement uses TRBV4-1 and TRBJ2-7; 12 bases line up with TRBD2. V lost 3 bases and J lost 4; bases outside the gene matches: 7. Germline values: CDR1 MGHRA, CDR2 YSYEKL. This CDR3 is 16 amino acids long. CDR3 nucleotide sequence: TGCGCCAGCAGCCAGGAAAGACTAGCGGGAGAATACGAGCAGTACTTC. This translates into CASSQERLAGEYEQYF.

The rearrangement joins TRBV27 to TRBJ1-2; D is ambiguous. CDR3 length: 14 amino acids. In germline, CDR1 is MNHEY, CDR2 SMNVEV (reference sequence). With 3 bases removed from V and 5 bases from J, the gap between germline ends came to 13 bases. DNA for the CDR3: TGTGCCAGCAGTTTGGATAAAGGGAGGTATGGCTACACCTTC. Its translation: CASSLDKGRYGYTF.

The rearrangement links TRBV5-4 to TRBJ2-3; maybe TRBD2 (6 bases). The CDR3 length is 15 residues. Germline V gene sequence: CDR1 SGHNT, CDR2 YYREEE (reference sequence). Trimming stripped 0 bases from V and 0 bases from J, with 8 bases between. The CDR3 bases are TGTGCCAGCAGCTTGGCCGCGGGGAGCACAGATACGCAGTATTTT. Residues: CASSLAAGSTDTQYF.

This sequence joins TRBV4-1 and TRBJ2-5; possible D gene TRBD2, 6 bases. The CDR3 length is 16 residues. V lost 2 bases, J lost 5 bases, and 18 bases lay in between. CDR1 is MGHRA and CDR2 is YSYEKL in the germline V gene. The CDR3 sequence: CASSQIIGTPLETQYF. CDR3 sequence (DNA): TGCGCCAGCAGCCAAATCATCGGGACTCCACTGGAGACCCAGTACTTC.

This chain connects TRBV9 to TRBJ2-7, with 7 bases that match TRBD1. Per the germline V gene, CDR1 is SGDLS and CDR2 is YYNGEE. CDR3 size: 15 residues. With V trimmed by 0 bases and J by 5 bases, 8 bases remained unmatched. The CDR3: CASSVGDRAVDEQYF. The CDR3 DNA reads TGTGCCAGCAGCGTAGGAGACAGGGCCGTGGACGAGCAGTACTTC.

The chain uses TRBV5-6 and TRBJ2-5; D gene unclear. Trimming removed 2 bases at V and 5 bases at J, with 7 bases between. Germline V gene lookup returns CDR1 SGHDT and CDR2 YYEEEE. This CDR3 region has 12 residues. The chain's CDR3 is CASSFSRETQYF. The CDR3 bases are TGTGCCAGCAGCTTCAGTAGGGAGACCCAGTACTTC.

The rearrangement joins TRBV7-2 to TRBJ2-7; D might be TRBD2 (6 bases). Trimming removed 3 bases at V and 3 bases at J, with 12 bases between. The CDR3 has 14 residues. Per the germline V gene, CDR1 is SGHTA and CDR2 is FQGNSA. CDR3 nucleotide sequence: TGTGCCAGCAGCTTGTTGAGGGGAGGCTACGAGCAGTACTTC. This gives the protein CASSLLRGGYEQYF.

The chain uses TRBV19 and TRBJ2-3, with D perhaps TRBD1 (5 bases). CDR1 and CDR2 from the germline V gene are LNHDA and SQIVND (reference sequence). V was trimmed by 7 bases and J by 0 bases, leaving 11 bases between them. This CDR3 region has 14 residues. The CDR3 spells CASTPTASTDTQYF. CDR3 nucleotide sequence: TGTGCCAGTACCCCGACAGCTAGCACAGATACGCAGTATTTT. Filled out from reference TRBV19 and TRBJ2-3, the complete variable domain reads DGGITQSPKYLFRKEGQNVTLSCEQNLNHDAMYWYRQDPGQGLRLIYYSQIVNDFQKGDIAEGYSVSREKKESFPLTVTSAQKNPTAFYLCASTPTASTDTQYFGPGTRLTVL.

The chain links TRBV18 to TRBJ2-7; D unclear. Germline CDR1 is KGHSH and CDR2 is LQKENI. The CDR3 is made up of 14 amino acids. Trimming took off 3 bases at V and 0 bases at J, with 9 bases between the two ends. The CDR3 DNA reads TGTGCCAGCTCACCTACCCGAGACTCCTACGAGCAGTACTTC. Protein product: CASSPTRDSYEQYF.

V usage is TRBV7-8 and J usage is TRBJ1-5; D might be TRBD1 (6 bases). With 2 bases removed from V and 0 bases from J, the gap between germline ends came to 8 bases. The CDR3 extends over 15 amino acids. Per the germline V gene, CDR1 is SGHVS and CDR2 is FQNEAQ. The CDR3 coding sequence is TGTGCCAGCAGCTTACGGACAGCTAGCAATCAGCCCCAGCATTTT. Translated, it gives CASSLRTASNQPQHF.

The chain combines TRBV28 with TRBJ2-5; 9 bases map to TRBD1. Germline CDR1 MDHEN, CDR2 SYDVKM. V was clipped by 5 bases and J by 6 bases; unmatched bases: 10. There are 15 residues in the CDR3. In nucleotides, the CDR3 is TGTGCCAGCAGTGAGCCGGGACAGGGTCGGAAGACCCAGTACTTC. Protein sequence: CASSEPGQGRKTQYF.

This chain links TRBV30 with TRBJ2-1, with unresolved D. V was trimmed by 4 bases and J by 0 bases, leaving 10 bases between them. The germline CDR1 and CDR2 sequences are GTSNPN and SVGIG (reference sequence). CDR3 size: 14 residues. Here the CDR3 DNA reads TGTGCCTGGAAAAGAGGAAACTCCTACAATGAGCAGTTCTTC. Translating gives CAWKRGNSYNEQFF.

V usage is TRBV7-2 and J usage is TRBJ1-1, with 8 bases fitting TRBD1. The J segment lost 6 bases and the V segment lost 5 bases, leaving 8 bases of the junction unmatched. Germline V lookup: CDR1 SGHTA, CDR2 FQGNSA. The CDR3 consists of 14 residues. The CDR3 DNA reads TGTGCCAGCAGCACCGGACAGGGCGGGCCTGAAGCTTTCTTT. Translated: CASSTGQGGPEAFF.

The CDR3 DNA follows: TGTGCCAGAAGCTCGGGACAGGGCTGGACTGAAGCTTTCTTT. Translation gives CARSSGQGWTEAFF. The genes are TRBV5-3 and TRBJ1-1, with 9 bases that match TRBD1. TRBV5-3 is an open reading frame whose function is uncertain. The CDR3 length is 14 residues. With 3 bases clipped from V and 5 bases from J, the junction kept 5 bases outside the gene matches.

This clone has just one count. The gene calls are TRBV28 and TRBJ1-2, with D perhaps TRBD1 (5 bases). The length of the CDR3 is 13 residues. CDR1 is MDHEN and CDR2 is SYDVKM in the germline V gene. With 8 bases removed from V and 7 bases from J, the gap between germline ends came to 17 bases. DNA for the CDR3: TGTGCCAGCTATTCCAGGGTTCCTCGTGGCTACACCTTC. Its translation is CASYSRVPRGYTF.

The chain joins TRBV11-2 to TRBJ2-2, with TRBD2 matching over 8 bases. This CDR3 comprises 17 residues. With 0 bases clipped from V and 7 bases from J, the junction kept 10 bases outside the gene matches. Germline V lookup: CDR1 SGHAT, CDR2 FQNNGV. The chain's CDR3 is CASSLEWGLELSGELFF. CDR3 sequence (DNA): TGTGCCAGCAGCTTAGAATGGGGACTAGAGCTTAGCGGGGAGCTGTTTTTT.